The entry below gives a single TCR beta chain sequence along with its context. The antigen remains unidentified. Treatment specified: about 20 received Ad26.COV2.S at low or high dose, single or two shots; 5 received placebo; per-sample allocation not given. Specimens were obtained on day 63 following the first vaccine or placebo injection. The repertoire was sequenced with immunoSEQ multiplex PCR; TCRdb's copy has only in-frame clones and lacks some. The top ten clones hold approximately 1.6% of a sample with hundreds of thousands of clones, about 92% of them seen once. These data come from a study of Ad26.COV2.S vaccination and SARS-CoV-2 variants. Study context: Doses of Ad26.COV2.S were injected into muscle once or twice, 56 days apart. Study-level results: Individuals receiving vaccine had higher spike-specific TCR breadth than placebo recipients did. It was found that vaccine and placebo recipients had similar non-spike TCR breadth.

CDR1 MNHEY and CDR2 SVGAGI come from the germline V gene. The CDR3 totals 15 residues. V shed 6 bases and J 6 bases; nucleotides not matched to a gene: 10. This sequence was found in a person between 18 and 59 years old who received the Ad26.COV2.S COVID-19 vaccine or a placebo. This specimen was peripheral blood, taken in a trial of Ad26.COV2.S vaccine versus placebo. This chain uses TRBV6-5 with TRBJ2-1; 8 nucleotides align to TRBD1. Here the CDR3 DNA reads TGTGCCAGCAGCCGGGGACAGGTACGGACCAATGAGCAGTTCTTC. Translation gives CASSRGQVRTNEQFF.